This TCR beta chain emerged from a study of early T cells in non-severe SARS-CoV-2 infection. As for the study in general: Sequenced bulk RNA came from whole blood that was unsorted, and chains were unpaired.

Individual cDNA molecules were tagged with unique molecular identifiers, the study reported. Each CDR3 protein gets one entry after TCRdb re-called the 5' RACE reads with MiXCR. This sample has roughly 56,000 distinct CDR3 sequences, with about 16% found just once. This clonotype has just a few counts. The sequence was obtained from an adult who was a healthcare worker with PCR-confirmed SARS-CoV-2 infection or an uninfected control (not recorded which). The starting material was whole blood, obtained at baseline.

This CDR3 is CASSLQGGSDIQYF. The CDR3 coding sequence is TGTGCCAGCAGTCTACAGGGAGGTTCGGACATTCAGTACTTC. The chain has TRBV2 and TRBJ2-4; D could derive from TRBD1 or TRBD2 (6 bases each). Germline V gene data show CDR1 as SNHLY and CDR2 as FYNNEI. This CDR3 comprises 14 residues. V shed 5 bases and J shed 8 bases, with 16 bases lying between them. The complete variable domain, with remaining parts taken from reference TRBV2 and TRBJ2-4, reads EPEVTQTPSHQVTQMGQEVILRCVPISNHLYFYWYRQILGQKVEFLVSFYNNEISEKSEIFDDQFSVERPDGSNFTLKIRSTKLEDSAMYFCASSLQGGSDIQYFGAGTRLSVL.